The 31 T cell receptor beta chains given below trace back to one sample, sequenced in a study of T cells after posttransplantation cyclophosphamide. Libraries were prepared by immunoSEQ multiplex PCR; TCRdb keeps only in-frame clonotypes and omits some of them. This sample carries fewer than 40,000 clones, none of them present only once. The sample was PBMCs. These receptors came from a woman in her fifties or sixties in good health and a related stem cell transplant donor.

This clone has a count of ten or more. The V and J genes are TRBV7-9 and TRBJ1-1; D unclear. The V and J ends lost 1 base and 4 bases respectively, with 13 bases between them. The length of the CDR3 is 15 residues. CDR1 is SEHNR and CDR2 is FQNEAQ in the germline V gene (reference sequence). The CDR3 here is CASSLGGGSGTEAFF. CDR3 DNA sequence: TGTGCCAGCAGCTTAGGTGGAGGGAGCGGCACTGAAGCTTTCTTT.

In its sample, this clone was seen a few times. J is TRBJ1-5 and V is TRBV12-3 or TRBV12-4; no firm D call. The CDR3 length is 12 residues. Trimming left V 7 bases short and J 7 bases short, with 11 bases between. The CDR3 bases are TGTGCCAGCACCACTCTAAGCCAGCCCCAGCATTTT. Translation: CASTTLSQPQHF.

At least ten counts were recorded for this clone. The rearrangement uses TRBV5-6 and TRBJ1-5; no clear D gene. V was trimmed by 4 bases and J by 6 bases, leaving 11 bases between them. This CDR3 region has 13 residues. In germline, CDR1 is SGHDT, CDR2 YYEEEE. The CDR3 DNA is TGTGCCAGCAGCCCGGGGTACGGTCAGCCCCAGCATTTT. Encoded protein: CASSPGYGQPQHF. The full variable domain, completed using reference TRBV5-6 and TRBJ1-5, is DAGVTQSPTHLIKTRGQQVTLRCSPKSGHDTVSWYQQALGQGPQFIFQYYEEEERQRGNFPDRFSGHQFPNYSSELNVNALLLGDSALYLCASSPGYGQPQHFGDGTRLSIL.

This clone was recorded a few times. The J gene is TRBJ2-7, the V gene TRBV12-3 or TRBV12-4; no clear D gene. V was cut by 5 bases and J by 6 bases, with 14 bases left in between. The CDR3 extends over 13 amino acids. The CDR3, as DNA: TGTGCCAGCAGTGCTTCCCGACACCTCGAGCAGTACTTC. Amino acids: CASSASRHLEQYF.

This clone came up many times. The chain recombines TRBV6-1 with TRBJ1-1; 9 positions match TRBD1. The CDR3 consists of 18 residues. Germline V gene lookup returns CDR1 MNHNS and CDR2 SASEGT. With 4 bases clipped from V and 4 bases from J, the junction kept 16 bases outside the gene matches. CDR3 DNA sequence: TGTGCCAGCAGTGGGGGGAACAGGGGGCGGTGGGGGAGCACTGAAGCTTTCTTT. Translated: CASSGGNRGRWGSTEAFF.

This clone was detected ten times or more. This rearrangement joins TRBV13 to TRBJ2-1, with D hard to call. There are 13 residues in the CDR3. V lost 5 bases and J 8 bases, leaving 13 bases between the germline ends. In germline, CDR1 is PRHDT, CDR2 FYEKMQ (reference sequence). CDR3 protein: CASSLGLLDEQFF. CDR3 sequence (DNA): TGTGCCAGCAGCCTTGGCCTGTTGGATGAGCAGTTCTTC.

The rearrangement uses TRBV15 and TRBJ2-7, with D uncertain. Germline values: CDR1 LNHNV, CDR2 YYDKDF (reference sequence). V lost 5 bases, J lost 5 bases, and 16 bases lay in between. There are 14 residues in the CDR3. The CDR3 sequence: CATSRLSGLDEQYF. The CDR3 DNA reads as TGTGCCACCAGCCGGCTTTCTGGGCTGGACGAGCAGTACTTC.

Ten or more counts support this clone. The CDR3 here is CANGVDEQFF. The CDR3 DNA is TGTGCCAACGGGGTCGATGAGCAGTTCTTC. The gene calls are TRBV2 and TRBJ2-1; a weak D match, TRBD2 (5 bases). In germline, CDR1 is SNHLY, CDR2 FYNNEI. The CDR3 totals 10 residues. Trimming took 10 bases from V and 8 from J, leaving 9 bases between them.

This clone was seen repeatedly, ten times or more. The gene calls are TRBV11-3 and TRBJ1-3; possibly TRBD1 for D (5 bases). The V gene's germline CDR1 is SGHNT and CDR2 YENEEA. This CDR3 comprises 19 residues. The CDR3 loop reads CASRLEGTGETSSGNTIYF. DNA for the CDR3: TGTGCAAGTCGCTTAGAGGGCACAGGCGAAACTTCCTCTGGAAACACCATATATTTT.

This clone was seen ten or more times. The chain employs TRBV10-3 and TRBJ2-2, with 7 bases matching TRBD2. Unmatched junction bases numbered 7, after V lost 0 bases and J lost 0 bases. The germline CDR1 and CDR2 sequences are ENHRY and SYGVKD. CDR3 size: 18 residues. The CDR3 nucleotides are TGTGCCATCAGTGAGTCGACGGTAGGACTAGCGAACACCGGGGAGCTGTTTTTT. Translating it yields CAISESTVGLANTGELFF.

This rearrangement joins TRBV15 to TRBJ2-7; TRBD2 agrees at 7 bases. Germline assignment: CDR1 LNHNV and CDR2 YYDKDF (reference sequence). V lost 0 bases and J lost 2; bases outside the gene matches: 4. There are 15 residues in the CDR3. The CDR3 DNA follows: TGTGCCACCAGCAGAGAGGGGGGGACGACCTACGAGCAGTACTTC. It codes for CATSREGGTTYEQYF.

The J gene is TRBJ2-7, the V gene TRBV7-2; 7 bases are shared with TRBD2. The CDR3 extends over 16 amino acids. Trimming at V came to 4 bases and at J to 0 bases, leaving 9 bases not matched to a gene. Looked up from germline, CDR1 is SGHTA and CDR2 is FQGNSA. The CDR3 loop is CASSSRVRESSYEQYF. The CDR3 DNA reads as TGTGCCAGCAGCTCGCGGGTGCGGGAGTCCTCCTACGAGCAGTACTTC.

This clone was observed many times. The chain joins TRBV9 to TRBJ1-3, with TRBD1 as a possible D gene (6 bases). The V and J ends lost 3 bases and 4 bases respectively, with 11 bases between them. CDR1 SGDLS and CDR2 YYNGEE come from the germline V gene. This CDR3 has 14 residues. The CDR3 coding sequence is TGTGCCAGCAGCGCACAGGGAACGGGAAACACCATATATTTT. This encodes CASSAQGTGNTIYF. The complete variable domain, with remaining parts taken from reference TRBV9 and TRBJ1-3, reads DSGVTQTPKHLITATGQRVTLRCSPRSGDLSVYWYQQSLDQGLQFLIQYYNGEERAKGNILERFSAQQFPDLHSELNLSSLELGDSALYFCASSAQGTGNTIYFGEGSWLTVV.

This clone was found a few times. The genes are TRBV30 and TRBJ1-5, with TRBD1 identical over 11 bases. CDR1 and CDR2 (germline): GTSNPN, SVGIG (reference sequence). CDR3 length equals 17 residues. The trim removed 0 bases at V and 0 bases at J, leaving 4 bases unmatched. CDR3 coding DNA: TGTGCCTGGAGTGTGGACAGGGGGCCCTATAGCAATCAGCCCCAGCATTTT. It encodes CAWSVDRGPYSNQPQHF.

The table lists this clone with many counts. The chain joins TRBV7-2 to TRBJ1-4; D is possibly TRBD1 (6 bases). Germline lookup yields CDR1 SGHTA and CDR2 FQGNSA. CDR3 length: 14 residues. Trimming shortened V by 3 bases and J by 14 bases, and 19 bases separated the two germline ends. The CDR3 DNA is TGTGCCAGCAGCTTTAGGGACATCCGAAGGGGGCTGTTTTTT. Protein product: CASSFRDIRRGLFF.

This clone came up many times. V gene TRBV12-3 or TRBV12-4 combines with J gene TRBJ2-7; 11 nucleotides agree with TRBD2. This CDR3 region has 14 residues. The V segment lost 8 bases and the J segment 1 base; nucleotides outside the gene matches: 4. This chain's CDR3 is CASGLAGTSYEQYF. The CDR3 region has the DNA TGTGCCAGCGGACTAGCGGGTACTTCCTACGAGCAGTACTTC.

This clone was counted many times. The V and J genes are TRBV7-9 and TRBJ1-5; TRBD1 matches at 8 bases. Germline CDR1 and CDR2: SEHNR and FQNEAQ (reference sequence). With 1 base clipped from V and 2 bases from J, the junction kept 4 bases outside the gene matches. The CDR3 sequence is 16 residues long. CDR3 sequence: CASSLETGVGNQPQHF. In DNA form, the CDR3 reads TGTGCCAGCAGCTTAGAGACAGGGGTAGGCAATCAGCCCCAGCATTTT.

The genes are TRBV7-3 and TRBJ2-5; 7 bases agree with TRBD2. This CDR3 has 14 residues. In germline, CDR1 is SGHTA, CDR2 FQGTGA. J gave up 1 base and V 2 bases, and 1 base lay outside the gene matches. The CDR3 reads CASSLGGGQETQYF. The CDR3 region has the DNA TGTGCCAGCAGCTTAGGGGGGGGCCAAGAGACCCAGTACTTC. Full variable domain (missing parts from reference TRBV7-3 and TRBJ2-5): GAGVSQTPSNKVTEKGKYVELRCDPISGHTALYWYRQSLGQGPEFLIYFQGTGAADDSGLPNDRFFAVRPEGSVSTLKIQRTERGDSAVYLCASSLGGGQETQYFGPGTRLLVL.

This clone was found many times. The gene calls are TRBV19 and TRBJ2-7; D remains ambiguous. The V and J ends lost 4 bases and 7 bases respectively, with 8 bases between them. The CDR3 covers 11 residues. Germline CDR1 reads LNHDA; CDR2 reads SQIVND (reference sequence). The CDR3 loop is CASSNSREQYF. The CDR3 DNA is TGTGCCAGTAGTAACTCGAGAGAGCAGTACTTC.

This clone was picked up a small number of times. The gene calls are TRBV30 and TRBJ2-3; D is possibly TRBD2 (6 bases). The CDR3 is made up of 12 amino acids. Germline CDR1 and CDR2: GTSNPN and SVGIG (reference sequence). The germline V and J ends were trimmed by 2 bases and 3 bases, with 6 bases remaining between them. The CDR3 sequence is CAWSLATDTQYF. Here the CDR3 DNA reads TGTGCCTGGAGTCTAGCGACAGATACGCAGTATTTT.

This clone was detected ten times or more. V usage is TRBV7-2 and J usage is TRBJ2-5, with 8 bases identical to TRBD2. CDR3 length: 16 residues. CDR1 and CDR2 (germline): SGHTA, FQGNSA. With 4 bases clipped from V and 7 bases from J, the junction kept 14 bases outside the gene matches. For the CDR3, the DNA is TGTGCCAGCAGCTCAATCGTCACAGCGGGAGACACGACCCAGTACTTC. It specifies CASSSIVTAGDTTQYF. The full variable domain, its missing parts supplied by reference TRBV7-2 and TRBJ2-5, is GAGVSQSPSNKVTEKGKDVELRCDPISGHTALYWYRQSLGQGLEFLIYFQGNSAPDKSGLPSDRFSAERTGGSVSTLTIQRTQQEDSAVYLCASSSIVTAGDTTQYFGPGTRLLVL.

This clone was picked up many times. The V and J genes are TRBV12-3 or TRBV12-4 and TRBJ2-2; possible D gene TRBD1, 5 bases. V lost 1 base and J lost 7, with 13 bases in between. The CDR3 totals 15 residues. In nucleotides, the CDR3 is TGTGCCAGCAGTTTAGAGACAGAACACCACGGGGAGCTGTTTTTT. Protein sequence: CASSLETEHHGELFF.

The sample holds many counts of this clone. The chain couples TRBV30 to TRBJ2-1; D is undetermined. V shed 2 bases and J shed 8 bases, with 7 bases lying between them. Germline lookup yields CDR1 GTSNPN and CDR2 SVGIG (reference sequence). The CDR3 spans 11 residues. CDR3 protein: CAWSIFYEQFF. CDR3 sequence (DNA): TGTGCCTGGAGTATCTTTTATGAGCAGTTCTTC.

This clone showed up many times. The chain is built from TRBV6-2 or TRBV6-3 and TRBJ2-2, with TRBD1 matching 7 bases. The CDR3 runs to 15 residues. V dropped 6 bases and J dropped 4; count of bases not matched to a gene: 8. Germline values: CDR1 MNHEY, CDR2 SVGEGT. In nucleotides, the CDR3 is TGTGCCAGCAGCTGGGAGACAGGGAGCACCGGGGAGCTGTTTTTT. It encodes CASSWETGSTGELFF.

This clone was observed many times. The J gene is TRBJ2-1, the V gene TRBV10-3; 7 nucleotides match TRBD1. The germline CDR1 and CDR2 sequences are ENHRY and SYGVKD. The junction had 3 bases not matched to a gene; V was cut back by 4 bases and J by 9 bases. The CDR3 contains 12 residues. This CDR3 is CAISATGAEQFF. CDR3 DNA: TGTGCCATCAGTGCAACAGGGGCTGAGCAGTTCTTC.

This clone was seen repeatedly, ten times or more. V usage is TRBV6-2 or TRBV6-3 and J usage is TRBJ1-1; TRBD1 agrees at 8 bases. The germline gives CDR1 MNHEY, CDR2 SVGEGT. The CDR3 loop spans 12 amino acids. The V segment lost 6 bases and the J segment 6 bases; nucleotides outside the gene matches: 3. The CDR3: CASSRTGSEAFF. The CDR3 DNA reads TGTGCCAGCAGCCGGACAGGGTCTGAAGCTTTCTTT.

The chain joins TRBV28 to TRBJ1-2; no clear D gene. Germline-derived CDR1 and CDR2 are MDHEN and SYDVKM. The V end lost 6 bases, the J end lost 1 base, and 9 bases lay between the germline ends. The CDR3 contains 13 residues. CDR3 nucleotides: TGTGCCAGCAGGTGGCCGAGTAACTATGGCTACACCTTC. Amino acids: CASRWPSNYGYTF.

In this sample, this clone turned up a few times. Written as DNA, the CDR3 is TGTGCCACCAGTCGCCGGGACAAACACACAGATACGCAGTATTTT. Its protein is CATSRRDKHTDTQYF. V is TRBV24-1 and J is TRBJ2-3; TRBD1 is a possible D gene (6 bases). The V and J ends lost 6 bases and 2 bases respectively, with 14 bases between them. The CDR3 length is 15 residues. CDR1 and CDR2 from the germline V gene are KGHDR and SFDVKD.

This clone was seen repeatedly, ten times or more. The chain joins TRBV7-3 to TRBJ2-1, with TRBD2 matching 10 bases. The CDR3 is made up of 15 amino acids. With V trimmed by 5 bases and J by 6 bases, 7 bases remained unmatched. In germline, CDR1 is SGHTA, CDR2 FQGTGA. In DNA, the CDR3 is TGTGCCAGCAGCCCCGTTCTAGCGGGAGCCAATGAGCAGTTCTTC. Protein product: CASSPVLAGANEQFF.

The rearrangement joins TRBV7-8 to TRBJ2-7; D unresolved. CDR1 and CDR2 (germline): SGHVS, FQNEAQ. The CDR3 loop spans 14 amino acids. The germline V and J ends were trimmed by 5 bases and 0 bases, with 11 bases remaining between them. CDR3 bases: TGTGCCAGCAGCGCCTTACAGAACTCCTACGAGCAGTACTTC. Amino acids: CASSALQNSYEQYF.

The table lists this clone with many counts. The chain couples TRBV28 to TRBJ2-1; 7 nucleotides line up with TRBD1. V shed 5 bases, J shed 2 bases, and the junction held 9 bases outside the gene matches. The CDR3 extends over 16 amino acids. CDR1 is MDHEN, CDR2 SYDVKM, per germline. In DNA form, the CDR3 reads TGTGCCAGCAGTCATCTCCGGGACAGAACCTACAATGAGCAGTTCTTC. This gives the protein CASSHLRDRTYNEQFF.